Following are 31 T cell receptor beta chains from one sample sequenced in a study of blood T cell repertoires in COVID-19. TCRdb's copy holds only in-frame clones and misses some; the assay was immunoSEQ multiplex PCR. The sample shows some 190,000 clones, roughly 89% of them seen only once. The sample consisted of PBMCs or T cells enriched from blood (not recorded which). Every receptor here comes from a woman aged 25 to 45 who had been exposed to COVID-19.

This clone appeared once. In DNA form, the CDR3 reads TGTGCCAGCAGGGCTAGCGGGGGCACAGATACGCAGTATTTT. Translation: CASRASGGTDTQYF. This chain links TRBV9 with TRBJ2-3; TRBD2 aligns across 9 bases. Germline values: CDR1 SGDLS, CDR2 YYNGEE. CDR3 length: 14 amino acids. Trimming at V came to 5 bases and at J to 1 base, leaving 2 bases not matched to a gene.

The chain has TRBV3-1 (or the pseudogene TRBV3-2) and TRBJ2-2, with 10 bases fitting TRBD2. The CDR3 is made up of 15 amino acids. The V gene end was trimmed by 6 bases and the J gene end by 8 bases; junction bases not matched to a gene: 9. Germline assignment: CDR1 LGHDT and CDR2 YNNKEL (reference sequence). The CDR3: CASRVSGGARGELFF. The CDR3 DNA reads as TGTGCCAGCAGGGTCAGCGGGGGGGCCAGGGGGGAGCTGTTTTTT.

This clone is a singleton in its sample. This chain links TRBV2 with TRBJ1-5; D uncertain. The CDR3 runs to 13 residues. Germline V gene data show CDR1 as SNHLY and CDR2 as FYNNEI. V lost 7 bases and J 3 bases, leaving 10 bases between the germline ends. In nucleotides, the CDR3 is TGTGCCAGCAAAGGAGAATACAATCAGCCCCAGCATTTT. This encodes CASKGEYNQPQHF.

The chain uses TRBV25-1 and TRBJ2-7; 8 bases fit TRBD1. Germline V gives CDR1 MGHDK, CDR2 SYGVNS. The ends lost 2 bases at V and 7 bases at J; junction bases unmatched: 10. This CDR3 contains 15 residues. The CDR3 coding sequence is TGTGCCAGCAGTGAACAGACAGGGGCCATGGGGGAGCAGTACTTC. Its translation: CASSEQTGAMGEQYF.

This chain links TRBV2 with TRBJ1-2, with 7 bases aligning to TRBD1. The CDR3 length is 11 residues. Trimming took 6 bases from V and 6 from J; bases not matched to a gene: 1. CDR1 and CDR2 from the germline V gene are SNHLY and FYNNEI. The CDR3 DNA is TGTGCCAGCAGGGACAGGAATGGCTACACCTTC. Amino acid sequence: CASRDRNGYTF.

The rearrangement uses TRBV2 and TRBJ2-6; tentative D call: TRBD1 (7 bases). This CDR3 has 14 residues. Per germline, CDR1 SNHLY and CDR2 FYNNEI. V lost 3 bases and J 18 bases, leaving 21 bases between the germline ends. The CDR3 region is CASSEEGQSPGTTF. The CDR3 DNA is TGTGCCAGCAGTGAGGAGGGACAGAGCCCCGGAACGACTTTC.

The rearrangement joins TRBV5-1 to TRBJ2-2; the match to TRBD1 covers 10 bases. With 4 bases clipped from V and 7 bases from J, the junction kept 13 bases outside the gene matches. CDR1 is SGHRS, CDR2 YFSETQ, per germline. The CDR3 totals 17 residues. CDR3 sequence reads: CASSPGTGVLVRGELFF. The CDR3 DNA is TGCGCCAGCAGCCCCGGGACAGGGGTTTTGGTACGCGGGGAGCTGTTTTTT.

The chain is built from TRBV2 and TRBJ1-3, with D possibly matching TRBD1 (5 bases). The CDR3 is 18 amino acids. Trimming removed 0 bases at V and 3 bases at J, with 18 bases between. Germline assignment: CDR1 SNHLY and CDR2 FYNNEI. The DNA for the CDR3 is TGTGCCAGCAGTGAAGCGTCCCCTGGCAGGGTTGGTGGAAACACCATATATTTT. Amino acid sequence: CASSEASPGRVGGNTIYF.

V and J are TRBV5-4 and TRBJ1-2; D might be TRBD1 (6 bases). From germline, CDR1 is SGHNT and CDR2 YYREEE (reference sequence). The length of the CDR3 is 14 residues. V was pared by 4 bases and J by 2 bases, with 12 bases between. CDR3 sequence: CASSLFTGNYGYTF. As DNA, the CDR3 is TGTGCCAGCAGCCTATTTACAGGGAACTATGGCTACACCTTC. The variable domain in full, with the rest retrieved from reference TRBV5-4 and TRBJ1-2, is ETGVTQSPTHLIKTRGQQVTLRCSSQSGHNTVSWYQQALGQGPQFIFQYYREEENGRGNFPPRFSGLQFPNYSSELNVNALELDDSALYLCASSLFTGNYGYTFGSGTRLTVV.

The CDR3 loop reads CASSHTGPEAFF. CDR3 bases: TGCGCCAGCAGCCACACCGGTCCGGAAGCTTTCTTT. V gene TRBV4-1 combines with J gene TRBJ1-1; D gene uncertain. Germline lookup yields CDR1 MGHRA and CDR2 YSYEKL. This CDR3 contains 12 residues. V gave up 3 bases and J gave up 8 bases, with 10 bases separating them.

This chain connects TRBV19 to TRBJ1-5; TRBD1 aligns across 7 bases. J gave up 6 bases and V 3 bases, and 11 bases lay outside the gene matches. This CDR3 region has 16 residues. Germline CDR1 is LNHDA and CDR2 is SQIVND (reference sequence). CDR3 nucleotides: TGTGCCAGTAGTATCCCTCAGGGGGAGCTTGGTCAGCCCCAGCATTTT. This translates into CASSIPQGELGQPQHF.

The chain joins TRBV3-1 (or the pseudogene TRBV3-2) to TRBJ1-3; tentative D call: TRBD1 (6 bases). Germline V gives CDR1 LGHDT, CDR2 YNNKEL (reference sequence). CDR3 size: 17 residues. The V end was cut by 2 bases, the J end by 4 bases, with 18 bases between. The CDR3 sequence is CASSQFLRGLRGNTIYF. The CDR3 bases are TGTGCCAGCAGCCAATTTCTCAGGGGCTTAAGAGGAAACACCATATATTTT.

The chain has TRBV5-4 and TRBJ2-1, with 9 bases lining up with TRBD1. Germline lookup yields CDR1 SGHNT and CDR2 YYREEE (reference sequence). The CDR3 runs 16 residues. With 5 bases clipped from V and 8 bases from J, the junction kept 14 bases outside the gene matches. CDR3 amino acids: CASSPPGTGKEDEQFF. CDR3 in DNA: TGTGCCAGCAGTCCTCCCGGGACAGGGAAGGAGGATGAGCAGTTCTTC.

V gene TRBV15 combines with J gene TRBJ2-2, with D perhaps TRBD2 (6 bases). The germline CDR1 and CDR2 sequences are LNHNV and YYDKDF (reference sequence). The CDR3 has 15 residues. Trimming took 4 bases from V and 0 from J, leaving 9 bases between them. This CDR3 reads CATSTGTSNTGELFF. The CDR3 DNA reads as TGTGCCACCAGCACCGGGACTTCGAACACCGGGGAGCTGTTTTTT.

The chain employs TRBV19 and TRBJ2-7; D gene unclear. CDR3 length equals 13 residues. Germline values: CDR1 LNHDA, CDR2 SQIVND (reference sequence). The germline V and J ends were trimmed by 2 bases and 6 bases, with 11 bases remaining between them. Here the CDR3 reads CASSISLLGEQYF. The CDR3, as DNA: TGTGCCAGTAGTATATCCCTTCTCGGCGAGCAGTACTTC.

The chain combines TRBV6-5 with TRBJ1-2; tentatively, D is TRBD1 (6 bases). Germline V gene lookup returns CDR1 MNHEY and CDR2 SVGAGI. Deletions cut 7 bases from V and 2 bases from J, with 11 bases between. CDR3 length equals 13 residues. The CDR3: CASKTDRNYGYTF. CDR3 in DNA: TGTGCCAGCAAGACAGACAGGAACTATGGCTACACCTTC.

This chain uses TRBV11-2 with TRBJ2-1; 9 bases agree with TRBD1. Germline V gene lookup returns CDR1 SGHAT and CDR2 FQNNGV. The CDR3 totals 16 residues. Trimming at V came to 5 bases and at J to 6 bases, leaving 11 bases not matched to a gene. CDR3 region: CASSPNRDRVINEQFF. As DNA, the CDR3 is TGTGCCAGCAGCCCTAACCGGGACAGGGTAATCAATGAGCAGTTCTTC. The full variable domain, its missing parts supplied by reference TRBV11-2 and TRBJ2-1, is EAGVAQSPRYKIIEKRQSVAFWCNPISGHATLYWYQQILGQGPKLLIQFQNNGVVDDSQLPKDRFSAERLKGVDSTLKIQPAKLEDSAVYLCASSPNRDRVINEQFFGPGTRLTVL.

This sequence joins TRBV7-8 and TRBJ1-1; 7 nucleotides match TRBD1. This CDR3 spans 15 amino acids. Losses at the gene ends were 5 bases for V and 1 base for J; bases not matched to a gene: 7. Germline CDR1 and CDR2: SGHVS and FQNEAQ. The CDR3 is CASSPLQGTNTEAFF. CDR3 coding DNA: TGTGCCAGCAGCCCATTACAGGGGACGAACACTGAAGCTTTCTTT. The full variable domain, its missing parts supplied by reference TRBV7-8 and TRBJ1-1, is GAGVSQSPRYKVAKRGQDVALRCDPISGHVSLFWYQQALGQGPEFLTYFQNEAQLDKSGLPSDRFFAERPEGSVSTLKIQRTQQEDSAVYLCASSPLQGTNTEAFFGQGTRLTVV.

The chain joins TRBV11-2 to TRBJ1-1, with D perhaps matching TRBD1 (5 bases). Germline V gene sequence: CDR1 SGHAT, CDR2 FQNNGV. Trimming took off 6 bases at V and 1 base at J, with 15 bases between the two ends. The CDR3 is 15 amino acids. The CDR3 sequence is CASRPHLGGNTEAFF. The CDR3, as DNA: TGTGCCAGCAGACCTCACCTCGGGGGGAACACTGAAGCTTTCTTT.

V gene TRBV4-2 combines with J gene TRBJ1-3; 7 bases map to TRBD1. The germline V gene has CDR1 LGHNA and CDR2 YNFKEQ. The CDR3 loop spans 15 amino acids. The V gene end was trimmed by 1 base and the J gene end by 4 bases; junction bases not matched to a gene: 4. Here the CDR3 reads CASSQAARGGNTIYF. The CDR3 nucleotides read TGTGCCAGCAGCCAAGCTGCCAGGGGGGGAAACACCATATATTTT.

The chain recombines TRBV6-2 or TRBV6-3 with TRBJ2-3; the match to TRBD2 covers 8 bases. The CDR3 consists of 17 residues. CDR1 and CDR2 from the germline V gene are MNHEY and SVGEGT. Unmatched junction bases numbered 11, after V lost 2 bases and J lost 4 bases. The CDR3 loop reads CASSYDPGGGAADTQYF. For the CDR3, the DNA is TGTGCCAGCAGTTACGACCCCGGGGGGGGCGCCGCAGATACGCAGTATTTT.

The V and J genes are TRBV7-9 and TRBJ2-7, with a weak D call TRBD2 (6 bases). Germline V gene sequence: CDR1 SEHNR, CDR2 FQNEAQ (reference sequence). The CDR3 spans 13 residues. The V end lost 5 bases, the J end lost 1 base, and 9 bases lay between the germline ends. In DNA, the CDR3 is TGTGCCAGCAGCGGAGGGGCGTCCTACGAGCAGTACTTC. It encodes CASSGGASYEQYF.

V usage is TRBV3-1 (or the pseudogene TRBV3-2) and J usage is TRBJ1-6; D remains unclear. Germline CDR1 reads LGHDT; CDR2 reads YNNKEL (reference sequence). Trimming shortened V by 0 bases and J by 14 bases, and 20 bases separated the two germline ends. This CDR3 region has 16 residues. CDR3 nucleotides: TGTGCCAGCAGCCAAGATCTTTTAGGTGAGGGATCATCCCTCCACTTT. This sequence encodes CASSQDLLGEGSSLHF.

V usage is TRBV9 and J usage is TRBJ1-2; 8 bases match TRBD1. The CDR3 sequence is 16 residues long. Germline V gene data show CDR1 as SGDLS and CDR2 as YYNGEE. V shed 4 bases, J shed 6 bases, and the junction held 14 bases outside the gene matches. The CDR3 nucleotides are TGTGCCAGCAGCCCAAACCAACAGGGGGTGGTGAATGGCTACACCTTC. Its protein product is CASSPNQQGVVNGYTF.

The chain joins TRBV2 to TRBJ1-2; 8 bases match TRBD1. The CDR3 runs to 17 residues. V lost 0 bases to trimming and J lost 4 bases; unmatched junction nucleotides: 10. Germline values: CDR1 SNHLY, CDR2 FYNNEI. Written as DNA, the CDR3 is TGTGCCAGCAGTGAAGCCTGGCCAAACGACAGGGGCTATGGCTACACCTTC. As protein: CASSEAWPNDRGYGYTF. The whole variable domain, filled in from reference TRBV2 and TRBJ1-2, reads EPEVTQTPSHQVTQMGQEVILRCVPISNHLYFYWYRQILGQKVEFLVSFYNNEISEKSEIFDDQFSVERPDGSNFTLKIRSTKLEDSAMYFCASSEAWPNDRGYGYTFGSGTRLTVV.

V and J are TRBV6-5 and TRBJ1-1; D is unclear. Germline lookup yields CDR1 MNHEY and CDR2 SVGAGI. The CDR3 contains 12 residues. V lost 7 bases to trimming and J lost 11 bases, with 17 bases between them. For the CDR3, the DNA is TGTGCCAGCACCTCTACCTATGAAGTGGCTTTCTTT. Translated, it gives CASTSTYEVAFF.

This clone was seen once. This chain links TRBV2 with TRBJ2-5; TRBD2 agrees at 10 bases. The CDR3 is made up of 15 amino acids. Germline values: CDR1 SNHLY, CDR2 FYNNEI. V lost 7 bases, J lost 5 bases, and 10 bases stayed unmatched. The CDR3 region has the DNA TGTGCCAGCACGCAATTTAGCGGGGGGTTTGAGACCCAGTACTTC. It specifies CASTQFSGGFETQYF.

This clone appeared a few times. V and J are TRBV7-3 and TRBJ2-1; 8 bases agree with TRBD2. After removal of 3 bases from V and 7 bases from J, the junction contained 8 bases not matched to a gene. Per the germline V gene, CDR1 is SGHTA and CDR2 is FQGTGA. The CDR3 consists of 15 residues. Here the CDR3 reads CASSLAGGAQNEQFF. The CDR3 DNA reads TGTGCCAGCAGCTTGGCCGGGGGGGCCCAGAATGAGCAGTTCTTC.

This chain joins TRBV15 and TRBJ1-6, with 8 nucleotides matching TRBD1. The CDR3 covers 14 residues. Germline loops: CDR1 LNHNV, CDR2 YYDKDF (reference sequence). V gave up 5 bases and J gave up 13 bases; unmatched junction bases: 10. The CDR3 region is CATSGGRGPWPLHF. In nucleotides, the CDR3 is TGTGCCACCAGCGGAGGCAGGGGGCCGTGGCCCCTCCACTTT.

This chain uses TRBV5-6 with TRBJ2-1; 10 bases are shared with TRBD1. V lost 6 bases and J lost 7; bases outside the gene matches: 13. Germline loops: CDR1 SGHDT, CDR2 YYEEEE. This CDR3 has 16 amino acids. The CDR3 here is CASTNQGTGVRNEQFF. Here the CDR3 DNA reads TGTGCCAGCACCAACCAAGGGACAGGGGTTCGGAATGAGCAGTTCTTC. The variable domain in full, with the rest retrieved from reference TRBV5-6 and TRBJ2-1, is DAGVTQSPTHLIKTRGQQVTLRCSPKSGHDTVSWYQQALGQGPQFIFQYYEEEERQRGNFPDRFSGHQFPNYSSELNVNALLLGDSALYLCASTNQGTGVRNEQFFGPGTRLTVL.

The J gene is TRBJ2-5, the V gene TRBV10-2; unclear D gene. Germline V gene sequence: CDR1 WSHSY, CDR2 SAAADI. CDR3 length: 16 amino acids. The ends were cut back, 5 bases at V and 7 bases at J, with 23 bases in the middle. The CDR3 DNA follows: TGCGCCAGCAGTCTAGGTCGGAGTCTAGACGTAATGACCCAGTACTTC. Translation: CASSLGRSLDVMTQYF.